This T cell receptor beta chain stems from a study of control samples from healthy donors and cancer patients. V shed 4 bases and J 3 bases; nucleotides not matched to a gene: 5. Per the germline V gene, CDR1 is SGHRS and CDR2 is YFSETQ. The CDR3 length is 14 residues. Data came from immunoSEQ multiplex PCR; TCRdb stores just in-frame clones and leaves some out. The table lists 100,000 to 150,000 clones, 88% of them singletons, with roughly 3.4% in the top ten. Sample: blood. This chain links TRBV5-1 with TRBJ1-1, with 8 bases that match TRBD1. The receptor's source is a man in his fifties in good health. CDR3 sequence: CASSQDRAHTEAFF. The CDR3 nucleotides read TGCGCCAGCAGCCAGGACAGGGCGCACACTGAAGCTTTCTTT.